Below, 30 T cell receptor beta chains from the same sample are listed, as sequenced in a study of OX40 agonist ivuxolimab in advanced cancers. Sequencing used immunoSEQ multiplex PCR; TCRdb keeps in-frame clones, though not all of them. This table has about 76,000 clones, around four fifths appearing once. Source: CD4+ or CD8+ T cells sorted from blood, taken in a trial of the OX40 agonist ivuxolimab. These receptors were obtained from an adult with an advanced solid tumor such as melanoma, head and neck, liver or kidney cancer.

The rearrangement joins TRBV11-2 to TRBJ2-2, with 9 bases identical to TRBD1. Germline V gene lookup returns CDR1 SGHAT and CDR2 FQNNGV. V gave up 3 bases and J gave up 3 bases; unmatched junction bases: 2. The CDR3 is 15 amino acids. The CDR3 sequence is CASSFRTGDTGELFF. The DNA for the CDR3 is TGTGCCAGCAGCTTTCGGACAGGGGACACCGGGGAGCTGTTTTTT.

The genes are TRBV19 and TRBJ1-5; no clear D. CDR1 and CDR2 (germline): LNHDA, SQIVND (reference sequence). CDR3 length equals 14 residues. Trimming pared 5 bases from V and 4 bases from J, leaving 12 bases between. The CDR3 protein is CASSSSGWNQPQHF. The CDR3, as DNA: TGTGCCAGTAGTTCTAGCGGGTGGAATCAGCCCCAGCATTTT.

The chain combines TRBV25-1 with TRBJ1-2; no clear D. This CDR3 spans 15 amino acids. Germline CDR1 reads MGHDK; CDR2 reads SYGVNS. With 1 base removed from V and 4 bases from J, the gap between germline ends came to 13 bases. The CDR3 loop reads CASSESGRVSYGYTF. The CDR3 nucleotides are TGTGCCAGCAGTGAATCCGGGAGGGTCTCCTATGGCTACACCTTC.

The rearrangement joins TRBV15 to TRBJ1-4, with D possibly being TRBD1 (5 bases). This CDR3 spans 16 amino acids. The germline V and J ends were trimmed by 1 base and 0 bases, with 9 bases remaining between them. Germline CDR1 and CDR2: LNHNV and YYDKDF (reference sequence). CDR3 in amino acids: CATSRGQPATNEKLFF. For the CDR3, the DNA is TGTGCCACCAGCAGAGGACAGCCTGCAACTAATGAAAAACTGTTTTTT.

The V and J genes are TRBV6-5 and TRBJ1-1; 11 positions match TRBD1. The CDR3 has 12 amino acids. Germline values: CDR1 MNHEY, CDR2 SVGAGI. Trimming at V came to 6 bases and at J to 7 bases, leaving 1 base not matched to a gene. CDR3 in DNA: TGTGCCAGCAGAGGGACAGGGGGTGAAGCTTTCTTT. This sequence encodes CASRGTGGEAFF.

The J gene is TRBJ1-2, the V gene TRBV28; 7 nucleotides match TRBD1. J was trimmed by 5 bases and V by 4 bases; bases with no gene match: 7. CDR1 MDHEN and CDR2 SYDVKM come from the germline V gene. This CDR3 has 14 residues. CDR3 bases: TGTGCCAGCAGTTCCGGACAGGCGATTTATGGCTACACCTTC. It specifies CASSSGQAIYGYTF.

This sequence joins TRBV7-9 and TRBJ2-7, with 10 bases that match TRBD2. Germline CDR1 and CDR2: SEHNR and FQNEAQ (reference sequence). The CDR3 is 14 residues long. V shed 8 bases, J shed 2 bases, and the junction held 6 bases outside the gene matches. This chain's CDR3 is CASGNSGRTYEQYF. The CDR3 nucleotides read TGTGCCAGCGGCAATAGCGGGAGGACCTACGAGCAGTACTTC.

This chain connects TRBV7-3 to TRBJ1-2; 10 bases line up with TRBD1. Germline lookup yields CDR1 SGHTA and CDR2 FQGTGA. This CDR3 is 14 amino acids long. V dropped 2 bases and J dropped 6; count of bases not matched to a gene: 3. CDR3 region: CASSLGGTGDGYTF. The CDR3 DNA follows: TGTGCCAGCAGCTTAGGTGGGACAGGGGATGGCTACACCTTC.

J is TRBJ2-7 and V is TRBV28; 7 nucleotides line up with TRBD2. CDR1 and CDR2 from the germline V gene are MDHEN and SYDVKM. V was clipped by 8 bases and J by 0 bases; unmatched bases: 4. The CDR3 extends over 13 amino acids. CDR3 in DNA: TGTGCCAGCTATCCTAGCGGCTCCTACGAGCAGTACTTC. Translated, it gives CASYPSGSYEQYF.

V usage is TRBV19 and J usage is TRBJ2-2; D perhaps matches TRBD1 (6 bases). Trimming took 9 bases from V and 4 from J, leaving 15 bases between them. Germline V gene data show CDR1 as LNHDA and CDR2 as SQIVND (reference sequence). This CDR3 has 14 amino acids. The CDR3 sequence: CASRGTLPTGELFF. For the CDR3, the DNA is TGTGCCAGCCGTGGGACACTACCCACCGGGGAGCTGTTTTTT.

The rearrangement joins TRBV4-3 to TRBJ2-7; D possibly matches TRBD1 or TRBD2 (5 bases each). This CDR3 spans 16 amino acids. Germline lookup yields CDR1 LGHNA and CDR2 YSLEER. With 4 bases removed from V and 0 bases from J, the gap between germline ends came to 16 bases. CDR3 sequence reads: CASSLGWDDSSYEQYF. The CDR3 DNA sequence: TGCGCCAGCAGCCTAGGGTGGGACGATAGCTCCTACGAGCAGTACTTC.

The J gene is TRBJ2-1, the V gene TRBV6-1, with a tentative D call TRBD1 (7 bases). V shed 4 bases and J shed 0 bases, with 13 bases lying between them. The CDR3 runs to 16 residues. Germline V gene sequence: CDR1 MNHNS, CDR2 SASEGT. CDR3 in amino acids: CASSAGGRGSYNEQFF. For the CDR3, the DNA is TGTGCCAGCAGTGCAGGGGGGCGGGGCTCCTACAATGAGCAGTTCTTC.

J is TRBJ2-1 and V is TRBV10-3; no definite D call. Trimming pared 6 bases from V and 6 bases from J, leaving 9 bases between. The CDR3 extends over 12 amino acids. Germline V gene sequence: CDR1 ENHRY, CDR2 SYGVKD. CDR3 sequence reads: CAIRGRTNEQFF. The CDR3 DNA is TGTGCCATCAGAGGCAGGACCAATGAGCAGTTCTTC.

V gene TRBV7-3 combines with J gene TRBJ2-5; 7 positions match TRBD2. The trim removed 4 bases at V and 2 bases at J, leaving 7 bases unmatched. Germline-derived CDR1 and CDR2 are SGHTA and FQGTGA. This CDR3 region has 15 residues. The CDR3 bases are TGTGCCAGCAGCTCCGACGGGAGGTCGCAAGAGACCCAGTACTTC. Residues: CASSSDGRSQETQYF. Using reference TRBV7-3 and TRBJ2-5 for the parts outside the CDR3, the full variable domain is GAGVSQTPSNKVTEKGKYVELRCDPISGHTALYWYRQSLGQGPEFLIYFQGTGAADDSGLPNDRFFAVRPEGSVSTLKIQRTERGDSAVYLCASSSDGRSQETQYFGPGTRLLVL.

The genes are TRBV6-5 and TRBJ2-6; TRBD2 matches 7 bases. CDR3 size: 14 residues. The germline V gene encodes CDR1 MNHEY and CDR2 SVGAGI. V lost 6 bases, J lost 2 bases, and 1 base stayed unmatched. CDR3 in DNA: TGTGCCAGCAGCCGGGGGGCTGGGGCCAACGTCCTGACTTTC. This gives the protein CASSRGAGANVLTF.

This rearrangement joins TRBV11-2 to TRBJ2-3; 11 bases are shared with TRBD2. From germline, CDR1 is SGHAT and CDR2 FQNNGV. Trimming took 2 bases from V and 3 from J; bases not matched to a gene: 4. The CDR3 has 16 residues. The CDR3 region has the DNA TGTGCCAGCAGCTTATTAGCGGGGGGGTTGACAGATACGCAGTATTTT. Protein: CASSLLAGGLTDTQYF.

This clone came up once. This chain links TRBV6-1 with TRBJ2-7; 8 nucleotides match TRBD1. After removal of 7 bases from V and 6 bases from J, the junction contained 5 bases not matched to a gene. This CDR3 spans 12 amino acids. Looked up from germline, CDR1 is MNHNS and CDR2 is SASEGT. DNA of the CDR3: TGTGCCAGCAATGGACAGGGCGGCGAGCAGTACTTC. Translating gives CASNGQGGEQYF.

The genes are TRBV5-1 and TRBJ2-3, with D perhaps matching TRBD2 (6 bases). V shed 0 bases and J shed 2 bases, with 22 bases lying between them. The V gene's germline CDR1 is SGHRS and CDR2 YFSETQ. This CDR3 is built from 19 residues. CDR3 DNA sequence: TGCGCCAGCAGCTTGGGGGTAGTGATAAGACTAGAAATCACAGATACGCAGTATTTT. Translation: CASSLGVVIRLEITDTQYF.

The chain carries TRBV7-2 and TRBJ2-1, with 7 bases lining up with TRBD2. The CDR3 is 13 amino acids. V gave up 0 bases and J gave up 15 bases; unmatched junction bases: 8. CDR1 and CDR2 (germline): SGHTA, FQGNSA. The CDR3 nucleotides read TGTGCCAGCAGCTTAGCTAGCCAGCGGGGTCGGTTCTTC. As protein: CASSLASQRGRFF.

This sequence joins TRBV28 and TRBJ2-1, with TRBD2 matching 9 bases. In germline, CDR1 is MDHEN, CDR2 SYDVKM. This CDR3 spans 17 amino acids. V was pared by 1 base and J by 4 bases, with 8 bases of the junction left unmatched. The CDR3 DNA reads TGTGCCAGCAGTTTATCCCCCGCTAGCGGGGCGTACAATGAGCAGTTCTTC. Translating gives CASSLSPASGAYNEQFF. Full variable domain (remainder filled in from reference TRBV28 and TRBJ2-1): DVKVTQSSRYLVKRTGEKVFLECVQDMDHENMFWYRQDPGLGLRLIYFSYDVKMKEKGDIPEGYSVSREKKERFSLILESASTNQTSMYLCASSLSPASGAYNEQFFGPGTRLTVL.

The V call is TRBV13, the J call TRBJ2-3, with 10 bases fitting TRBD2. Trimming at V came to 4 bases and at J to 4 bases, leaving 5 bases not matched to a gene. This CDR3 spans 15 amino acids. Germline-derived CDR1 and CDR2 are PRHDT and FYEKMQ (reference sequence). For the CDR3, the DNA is TGTGCCAGCAGCTCCCTAGCGGGAGACCCAGATACGCAGTATTTT. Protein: CASSSLAGDPDTQYF.

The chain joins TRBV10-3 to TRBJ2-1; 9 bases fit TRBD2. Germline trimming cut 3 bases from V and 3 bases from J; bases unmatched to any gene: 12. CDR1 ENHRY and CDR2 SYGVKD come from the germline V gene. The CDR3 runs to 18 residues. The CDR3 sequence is CAISEASGGTLIYNEQFF. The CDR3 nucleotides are TGTGCCATCAGTGAAGCCAGCGGGGGGACTCTGATCTACAATGAGCAGTTCTTC.

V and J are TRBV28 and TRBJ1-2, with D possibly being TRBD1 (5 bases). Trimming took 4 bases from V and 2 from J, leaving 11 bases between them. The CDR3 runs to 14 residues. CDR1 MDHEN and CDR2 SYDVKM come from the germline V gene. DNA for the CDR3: TGTGCCAGCAGTTCGGGACTATCGAACTATGGCTACACCTTC. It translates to CASSSGLSNYGYTF.

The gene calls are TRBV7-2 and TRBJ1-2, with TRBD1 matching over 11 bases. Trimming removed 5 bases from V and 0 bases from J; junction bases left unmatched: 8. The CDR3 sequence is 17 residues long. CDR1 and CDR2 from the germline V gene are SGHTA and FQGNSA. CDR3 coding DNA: TGTGCCAGCAGCCCGGGACAGGGGGGGGCGGCTAACTATGGCTACACCTTC. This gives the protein CASSPGQGGAANYGYTF.

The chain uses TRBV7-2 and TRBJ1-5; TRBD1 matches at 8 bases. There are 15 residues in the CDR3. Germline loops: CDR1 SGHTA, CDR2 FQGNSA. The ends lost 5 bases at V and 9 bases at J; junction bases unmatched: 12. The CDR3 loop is CASSLGEGQDAPQHF. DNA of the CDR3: TGTGCCAGCAGCCTGGGGGAGGGACAGGACGCGCCCCAGCATTTT.

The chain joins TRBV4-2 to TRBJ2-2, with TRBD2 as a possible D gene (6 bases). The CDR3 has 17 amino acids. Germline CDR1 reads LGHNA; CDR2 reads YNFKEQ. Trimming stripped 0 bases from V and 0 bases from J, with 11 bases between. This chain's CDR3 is CASSQEGAGSNTGELFF. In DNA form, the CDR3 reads TGTGCCAGCAGCCAAGAAGGTGCGGGGTCGAACACCGGGGAGCTGTTTTTT.

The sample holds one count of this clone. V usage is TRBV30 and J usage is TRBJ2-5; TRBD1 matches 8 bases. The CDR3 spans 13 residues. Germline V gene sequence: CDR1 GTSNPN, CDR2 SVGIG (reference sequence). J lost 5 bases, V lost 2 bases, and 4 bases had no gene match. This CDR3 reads CAWSSGGRETQYF. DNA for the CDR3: TGTGCCTGGAGTTCAGGGGGCCGGGAGACCCAGTACTTC.

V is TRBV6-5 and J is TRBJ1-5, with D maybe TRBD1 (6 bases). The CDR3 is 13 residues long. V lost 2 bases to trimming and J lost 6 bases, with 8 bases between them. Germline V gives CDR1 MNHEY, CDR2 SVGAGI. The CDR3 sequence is CASSYDRTQPQHF. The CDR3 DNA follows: TGTGCCAGCAGTTACGACAGGACTCAGCCCCAGCATTTT.

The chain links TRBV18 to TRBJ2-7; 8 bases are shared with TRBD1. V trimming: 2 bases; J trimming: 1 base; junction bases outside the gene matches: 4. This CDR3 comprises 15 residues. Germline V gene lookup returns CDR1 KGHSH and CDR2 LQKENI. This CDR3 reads CASSPSTGGSYEQYF. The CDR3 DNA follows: TGTGCCAGCTCACCATCCACAGGGGGGTCCTACGAGCAGTACTTC.

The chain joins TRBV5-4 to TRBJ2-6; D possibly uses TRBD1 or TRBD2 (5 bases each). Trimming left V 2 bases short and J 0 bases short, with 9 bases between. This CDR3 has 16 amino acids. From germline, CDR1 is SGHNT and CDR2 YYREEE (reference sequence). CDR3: CASSFGGRSGANVLTF. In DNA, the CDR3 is TGTGCCAGCAGCTTTGGGGGACGCTCTGGGGCCAACGTCCTGACTTTC. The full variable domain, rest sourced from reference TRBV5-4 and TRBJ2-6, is ETGVTQSPTHLIKTRGQQVTLRCSSQSGHNTVSWYQQALGQGPQFIFQYYREEENGRGNFPPRFSGLQFPNYSSELNVNALELDDSALYLCASSFGGRSGANVLTFGAGSRLTVL.